This entry lists 2 T cell receptor beta chains sequenced from one sample in a study of T cell clones after liver transplantation. Assay: immunoSEQ multiplex PCR; the TCRdb copy retains only in-frame clones and omits some. This sample yields about 74,000 clones, of which around 80% are seen a single time; about 0.6% belongs to the top ten. The sequences come from CD4+ T cells from blood, collected before liver transplant. The receptors shown here come from a human donor who received a liver transplant.

The genes are TRBV27 and TRBJ2-7, with D tentatively TRBD1 or TRBD2 (5 bases each). The CDR3 is made up of 14 amino acids. Germline V gene sequence: CDR1 MNHEY, CDR2 SMNVEV (reference sequence). Trimming took off 3 bases at V and 3 bases at J, with 12 bases between the two ends. The CDR3 region has the DNA TGTGCCAGCAGTTTTAGCTGGGGGAGCTACGAGCAGTACTTC. This translates into CASSFSWGSYEQYF.

V gene TRBV7-2 combines with J gene TRBJ2-5; D not resolved. The V gene lost 1 base and the J gene lost 5 bases, with 11 bases spanning the gap. The CDR3 length is 14 residues. Germline lookup yields CDR1 SGHTA and CDR2 FQGNSA. CDR3: CASSLGASMETQYF. CDR3 nucleotides: TGTGCCAGCAGCTTAGGAGCGTCCATGGAGACCCAGTACTTC.